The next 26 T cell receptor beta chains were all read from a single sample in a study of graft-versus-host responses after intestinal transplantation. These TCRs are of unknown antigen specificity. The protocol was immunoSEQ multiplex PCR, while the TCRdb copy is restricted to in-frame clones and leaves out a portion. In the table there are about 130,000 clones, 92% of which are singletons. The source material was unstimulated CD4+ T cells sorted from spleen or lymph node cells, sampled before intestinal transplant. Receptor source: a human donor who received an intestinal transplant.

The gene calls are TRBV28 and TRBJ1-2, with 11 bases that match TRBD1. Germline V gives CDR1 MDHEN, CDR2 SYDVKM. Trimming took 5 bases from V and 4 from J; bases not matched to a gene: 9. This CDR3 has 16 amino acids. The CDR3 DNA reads TGTGCCAGCAGTGCACCTCCGGGACAGGGGGTCTATGGCTACACCTTC. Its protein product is CASSAPPGQGVYGYTF.

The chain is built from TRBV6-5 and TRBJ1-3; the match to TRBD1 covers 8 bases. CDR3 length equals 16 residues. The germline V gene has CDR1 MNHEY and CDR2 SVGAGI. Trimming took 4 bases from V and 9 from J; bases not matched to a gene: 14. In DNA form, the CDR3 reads TGTGCCAGCAGTTCCTTACCGGGACAGGAGACCGTCACCATATATTTT. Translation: CASSSLPGQETVTIYF.

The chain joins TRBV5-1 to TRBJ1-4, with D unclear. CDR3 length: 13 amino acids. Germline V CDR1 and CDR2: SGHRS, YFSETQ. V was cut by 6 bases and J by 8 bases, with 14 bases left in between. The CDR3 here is CASTHIRKEKLFF. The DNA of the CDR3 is TGCGCCAGCACACATATAAGGAAAGAAAAACTGTTTTTT. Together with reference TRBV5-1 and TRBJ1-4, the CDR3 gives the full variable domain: KAGVTQTPRYLIKTRGQQVTLSCSPISGHRSVSWYQQTPGQGLQFLFEYFSETQRNKGNFPGRFSGRQFSNSRSEMNVSTLELGDSALYLCASTHIRKEKLFFGSGTQLSVL.

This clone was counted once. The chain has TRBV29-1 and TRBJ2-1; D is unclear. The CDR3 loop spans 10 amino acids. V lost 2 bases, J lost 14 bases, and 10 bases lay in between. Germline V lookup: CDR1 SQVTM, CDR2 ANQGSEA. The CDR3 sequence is CSVENTLKFF. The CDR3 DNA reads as TGCAGCGTTGAAAACACCTTGAAGTTCTTC.

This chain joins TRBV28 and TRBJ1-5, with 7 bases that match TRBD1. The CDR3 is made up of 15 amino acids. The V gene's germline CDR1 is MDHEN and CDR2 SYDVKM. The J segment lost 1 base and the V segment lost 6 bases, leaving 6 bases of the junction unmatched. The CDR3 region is CASSHNRGSNQPQHF. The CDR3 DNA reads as TGTGCCAGCAGCCACAACAGGGGAAGCAATCAGCCCCAGCATTTT.

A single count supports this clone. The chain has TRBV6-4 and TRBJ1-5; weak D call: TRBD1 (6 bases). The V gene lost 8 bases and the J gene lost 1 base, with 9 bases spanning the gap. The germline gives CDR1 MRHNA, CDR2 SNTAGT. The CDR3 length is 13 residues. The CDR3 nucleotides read TGTGCCAGCGCCGGACAGAGCAATCAGCCCCAGCATTTT. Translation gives CASAGQSNQPQHF.

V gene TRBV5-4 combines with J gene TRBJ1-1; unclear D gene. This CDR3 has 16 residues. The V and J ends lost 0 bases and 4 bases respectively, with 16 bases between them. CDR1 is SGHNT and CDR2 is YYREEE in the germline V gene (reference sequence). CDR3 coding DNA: TGTGCCAGCAGCTTGGACCCTCAGCGAGTAGGCACTGAAGCTTTCTTT. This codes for CASSLDPQRVGTEAFF.

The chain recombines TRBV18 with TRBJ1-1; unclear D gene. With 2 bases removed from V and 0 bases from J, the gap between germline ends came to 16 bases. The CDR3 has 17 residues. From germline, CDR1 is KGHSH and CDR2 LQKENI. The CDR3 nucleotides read TGTGCCAGCTCACCATCGGTCCTCGGGGTAATGAACACTGAAGCTTTCTTT. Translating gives CASSPSVLGVMNTEAFF.

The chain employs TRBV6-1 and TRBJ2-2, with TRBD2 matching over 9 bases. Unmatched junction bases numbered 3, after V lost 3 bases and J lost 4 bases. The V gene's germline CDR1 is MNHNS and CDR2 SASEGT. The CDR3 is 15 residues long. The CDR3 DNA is TGTGCCAGCAGTGATGGCGGGAGGGCCACCGGGGAGCTGTTTTTT. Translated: CASSDGGRATGELFF.

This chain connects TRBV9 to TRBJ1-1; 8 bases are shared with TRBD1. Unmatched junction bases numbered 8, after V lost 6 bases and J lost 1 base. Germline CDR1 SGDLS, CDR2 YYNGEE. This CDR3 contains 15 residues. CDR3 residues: CASTTMDRANTEAFF. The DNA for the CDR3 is TGTGCCAGCACCACTATGGACAGGGCGAACACTGAAGCTTTCTTT.

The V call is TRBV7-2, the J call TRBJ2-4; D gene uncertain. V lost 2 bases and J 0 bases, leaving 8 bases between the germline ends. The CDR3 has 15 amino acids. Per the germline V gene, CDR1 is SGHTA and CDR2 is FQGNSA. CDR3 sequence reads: CASSLPDLAKNIQYF. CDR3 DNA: TGTGCCAGCAGCTTACCAGACCTAGCCAAAAACATTCAGTACTTC.

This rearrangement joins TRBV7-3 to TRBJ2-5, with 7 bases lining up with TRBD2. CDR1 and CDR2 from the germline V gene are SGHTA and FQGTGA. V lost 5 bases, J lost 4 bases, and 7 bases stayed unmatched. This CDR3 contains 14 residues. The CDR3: CASSLTGGRETQYF. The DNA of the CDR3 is TGTGCCAGCAGCCTCACGGGAGGACGAGAGACCCAGTACTTC.

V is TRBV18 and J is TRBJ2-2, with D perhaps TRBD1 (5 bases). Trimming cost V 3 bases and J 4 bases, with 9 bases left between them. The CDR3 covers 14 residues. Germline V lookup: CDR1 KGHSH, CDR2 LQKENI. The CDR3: CASSPTDSTGELFF. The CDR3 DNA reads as TGTGCCAGCTCACCTACAGACAGCACCGGGGAGCTGTTTTTT.

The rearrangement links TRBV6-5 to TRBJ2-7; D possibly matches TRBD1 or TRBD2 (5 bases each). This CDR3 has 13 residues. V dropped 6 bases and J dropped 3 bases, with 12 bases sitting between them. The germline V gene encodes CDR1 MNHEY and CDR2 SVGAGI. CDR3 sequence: CASSLGTVYEQYF. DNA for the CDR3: TGTGCCAGCAGCTTAGGGACGGTCTACGAGCAGTACTTC.

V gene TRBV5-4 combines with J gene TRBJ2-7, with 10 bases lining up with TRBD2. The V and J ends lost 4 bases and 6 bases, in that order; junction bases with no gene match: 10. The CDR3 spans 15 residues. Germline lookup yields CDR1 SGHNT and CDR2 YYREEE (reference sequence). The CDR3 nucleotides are TGTGCCAGCAGCCTGTATAGCGGGAGGCTCTTCGAGCAGTACTTC. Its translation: CASSLYSGRLFEQYF.

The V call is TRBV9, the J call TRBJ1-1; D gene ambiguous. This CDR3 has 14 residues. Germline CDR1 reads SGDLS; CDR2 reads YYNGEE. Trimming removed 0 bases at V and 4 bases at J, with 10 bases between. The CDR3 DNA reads TGTGCCAGCAGCGTAGACTCCGGCCCCACTGAAGCTTTCTTT. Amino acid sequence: CASSVDSGPTEAFF.

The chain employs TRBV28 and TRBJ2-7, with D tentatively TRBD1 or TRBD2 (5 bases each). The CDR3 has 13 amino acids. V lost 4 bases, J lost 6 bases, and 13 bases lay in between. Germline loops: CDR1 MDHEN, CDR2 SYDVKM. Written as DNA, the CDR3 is TGTGCCAGCAGTTCCGGAGAGGGGAGCGAGCAGTACTTC. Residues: CASSSGEGSEQYF.

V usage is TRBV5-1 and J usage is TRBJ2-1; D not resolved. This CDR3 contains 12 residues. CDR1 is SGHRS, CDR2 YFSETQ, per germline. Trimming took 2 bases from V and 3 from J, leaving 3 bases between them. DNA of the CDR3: TGCGCCAGCAGCTTTGACTACAATGAGCAGTTCTTC. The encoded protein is CASSFDYNEQFF.

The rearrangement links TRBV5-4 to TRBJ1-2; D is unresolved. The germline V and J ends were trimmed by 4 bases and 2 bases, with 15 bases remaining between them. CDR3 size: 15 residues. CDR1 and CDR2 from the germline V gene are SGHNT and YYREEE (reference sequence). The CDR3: CASSRRGSGNYGYTF. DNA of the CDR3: TGTGCCAGCAGCCGAAGAGGTTCGGGGAACTATGGCTACACCTTC.

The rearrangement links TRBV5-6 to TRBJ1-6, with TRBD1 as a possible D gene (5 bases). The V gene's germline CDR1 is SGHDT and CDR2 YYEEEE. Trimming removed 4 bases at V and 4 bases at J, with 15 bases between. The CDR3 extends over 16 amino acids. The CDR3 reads CASSIYQGRYNSPLHF. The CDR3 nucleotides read TGTGCCAGCAGCATATATCAGGGACGGTATAATTCACCCCTCCACTTT.

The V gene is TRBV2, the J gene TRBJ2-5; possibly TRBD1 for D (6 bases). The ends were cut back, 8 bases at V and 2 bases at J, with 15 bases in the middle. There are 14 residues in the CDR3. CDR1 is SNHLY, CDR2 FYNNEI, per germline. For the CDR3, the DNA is TGTGCCAGCCAGAAGGGACAAAATCAAGAGACCCAGTACTTC. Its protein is CASQKGQNQETQYF.

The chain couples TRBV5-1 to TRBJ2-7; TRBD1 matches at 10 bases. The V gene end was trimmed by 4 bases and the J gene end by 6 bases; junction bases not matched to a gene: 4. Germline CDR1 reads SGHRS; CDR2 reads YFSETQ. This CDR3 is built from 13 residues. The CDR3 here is CASSGTGVGEQYF. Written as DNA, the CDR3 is TGCGCCAGCAGCGGGACAGGGGTTGGCGAGCAGTACTTC.

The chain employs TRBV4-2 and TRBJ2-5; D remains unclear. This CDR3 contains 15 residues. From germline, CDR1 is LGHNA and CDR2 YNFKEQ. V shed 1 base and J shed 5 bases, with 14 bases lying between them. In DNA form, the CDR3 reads TGTGCCAGCAGCCAAGGGCTGGTGGGTATGGAGACCCAGTACTTC. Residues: CASSQGLVGMETQYF.

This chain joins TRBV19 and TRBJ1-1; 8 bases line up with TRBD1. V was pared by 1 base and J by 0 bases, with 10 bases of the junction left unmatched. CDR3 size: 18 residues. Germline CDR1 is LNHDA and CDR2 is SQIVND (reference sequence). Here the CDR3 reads CASSIGFSGGLLNTEAFF. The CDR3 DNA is TGTGCCAGTAGTATAGGGTTCTCAGGGGGCTTATTGAACACTGAAGCTTTCTTT.

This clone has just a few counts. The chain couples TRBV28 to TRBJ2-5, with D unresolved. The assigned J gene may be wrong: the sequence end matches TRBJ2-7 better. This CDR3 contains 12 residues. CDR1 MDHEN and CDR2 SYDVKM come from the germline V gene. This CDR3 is CASSLAPYEQYF. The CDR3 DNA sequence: TGTGCCAGCAGTCTTGCCCCCTACGAGCAGTACTTC.

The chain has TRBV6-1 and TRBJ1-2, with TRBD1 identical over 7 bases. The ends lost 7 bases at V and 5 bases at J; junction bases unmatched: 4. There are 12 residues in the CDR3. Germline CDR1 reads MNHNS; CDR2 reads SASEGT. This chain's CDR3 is CASKMTGYGYTF. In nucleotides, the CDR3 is TGTGCCAGCAAGATGACAGGGTATGGCTACACCTTC.